This T cell receptor (beta chain) was observed in a study of T cells after somatic rescue of genetic block. CDR3 length equals 15 residues. Trimming left V 3 bases short and J 10 bases short, with 17 bases between. CDR1 SGDLS and CDR2 YYNGEE come from the germline V gene. Profiling relied on immunoSEQ multiplex PCR, and the TCRdb table lists in-frame clones only, not all of them. The top ten clones hold roughly 2.8% of a sample with about 68,000 clones, around 93% of them seen once. The sequence came from a man in his forties or fifties. The chain has TRBV9 and TRBJ1-6; maybe TRBD1 (6 bases). Sequences were obtained from peripheral blood mononuclear cells (PBMCs). The DNA for the CDR3 is TGTGCCAGCAGCGCGTCCAGGGGTAACGGATCACCCCTCCACTTT. Its protein product is CASSASRGNGSPLHF.